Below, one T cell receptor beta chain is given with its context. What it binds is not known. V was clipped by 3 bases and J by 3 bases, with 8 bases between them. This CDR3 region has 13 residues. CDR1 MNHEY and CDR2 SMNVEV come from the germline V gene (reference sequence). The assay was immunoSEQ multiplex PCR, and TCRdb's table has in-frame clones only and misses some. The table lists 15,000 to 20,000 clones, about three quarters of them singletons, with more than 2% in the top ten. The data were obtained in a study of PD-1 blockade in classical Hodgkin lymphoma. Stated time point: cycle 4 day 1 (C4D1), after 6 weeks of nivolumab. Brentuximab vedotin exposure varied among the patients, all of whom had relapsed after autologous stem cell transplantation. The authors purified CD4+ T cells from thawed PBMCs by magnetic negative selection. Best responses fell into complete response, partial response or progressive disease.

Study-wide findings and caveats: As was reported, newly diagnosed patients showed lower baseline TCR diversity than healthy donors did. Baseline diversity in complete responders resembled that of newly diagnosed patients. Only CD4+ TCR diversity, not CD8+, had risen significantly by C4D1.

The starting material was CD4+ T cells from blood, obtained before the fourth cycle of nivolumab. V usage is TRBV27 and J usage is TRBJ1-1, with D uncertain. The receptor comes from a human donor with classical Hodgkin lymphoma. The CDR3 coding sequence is TGTGCCAGCAGTTTTCGGGAGCACACTGAAGCTTTCTTT. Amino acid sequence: CASSFREHTEAFF.